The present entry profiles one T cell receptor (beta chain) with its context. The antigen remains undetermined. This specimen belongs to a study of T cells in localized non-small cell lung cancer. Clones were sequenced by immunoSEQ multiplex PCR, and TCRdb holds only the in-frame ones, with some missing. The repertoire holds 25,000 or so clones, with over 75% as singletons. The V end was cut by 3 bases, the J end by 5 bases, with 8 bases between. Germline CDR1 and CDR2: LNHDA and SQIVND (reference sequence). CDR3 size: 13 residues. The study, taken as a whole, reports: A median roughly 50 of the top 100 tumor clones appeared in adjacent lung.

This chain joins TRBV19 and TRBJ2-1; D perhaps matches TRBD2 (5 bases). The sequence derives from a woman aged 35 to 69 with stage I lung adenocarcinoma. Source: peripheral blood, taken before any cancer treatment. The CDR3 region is CASSIVGDNEQFF. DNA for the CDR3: TGTGCCAGTAGTATCGTGGGAGACAATGAGCAGTTCTTC.